This T cell receptor (beta chain) was recorded in a study of blood T cell repertoires in COVID-19. V shed 7 bases and J 8 bases; nucleotides not matched to a gene: 7. This CDR3 has 11 residues. The V gene's germline CDR1 is DFQATT and CDR2 SNEGSKA (reference sequence). This clone has more than one count but fewer than ten. The protocol was immunoSEQ multiplex PCR, while the TCRdb copy is restricted to in-frame clones and leaves out a portion. The sample lists 200,000 to 250,000 clones, over 70% occurring once. This clonotype was obtained from a woman in her 30s who had been exposed to COVID-19. Source material: PBMCs or T cells enriched from blood (not recorded which). This chain uses TRBV20-1 with TRBJ1-1; the match to TRBD1 covers 7 bases. CDR3 region: CSGNRGMEAFF. CDR3 bases: TGCAGTGGTAACAGGGGTATGGAAGCTTTCTTT.